This TCR beta chain was recovered during a study of T-cell reconstitution after alpha-beta-depleted transplantation in children (dated by TCRdb to the mid-2010s). As for the study more broadly: Using TCR repertoire profiling, the study followed T-cell immune reconstitution in a quantitative way in children after TCRalphabeta/CD19-depleted allogeneic hematopoietic cell transplantation. Paper-wide results and their limitations: About two months after transplant, the apparently early recovery of alphabetaT-cell counts reportedly depended on just several hundred clones that had expanded rapidly and came from non-depleted graft cells. The high TCRbeta diversity at day 60 in some patients was ascribed to recipient T cells and intrathymic progenitors that had survived conditioning. Hyperexpanded clone frequencies declined over subsequent months; after one year, T-cell counts and TCRbeta diversity were mostly attributed to newly produced T cells.

As for this clonotype: This receptor's antigen is unknown. No base-level quality is on record; no much larger clone is a single base apart.

Per the publication, the treatment or condition label means: allogeneic hematopoietic cell transplantation with graft depleted of TCRalphabeta T cells and CD19 B cells. The children who served as transplant recipients had been given grafts of TCRalphabeta/CD19-depleted allogeneic hematopoietic cells. Library preparation was by PCR. TCRdb shows the sequencer as Illumina HiSeq 2500. Molecular barcoding was employed in the preparation of TCR libraries, with unique molecular identifiers being used to normalize TCRbeta repertoire quantification. The public reads were reanalyzed by TCRdb: fastp trimming at Q25, MiXCR alignment, in-frame beta chains only. Every CDR3 protein is listed once, alongside the most common genes and DNA of its rows. The table for this sample lists roughly 120,000 distinct CDR3 sequences; roughly 23% of them were counted only once. The top ten hold approximately 10% of the sample.

Reading the germline V gene gives CDR1 KGHDR and CDR2 SFDVKD. From its cysteine to its phenylalanine, the CDR3 spans 17 amino acids. This entry keeps only the CDR3 DNA: 51 bases, framed from base 1. Trimming removed 5 bases from V and 8 bases from J; the gene matches leave 15 bases unexplained. This chain joins TRBV24-1 to TRBJ2-1, and TRBD1 matches 9 of the central bases. The sample was PBMCs, mostly from graft donor cells, taken 180 days after TCRalphabeta/CD19-depleted stem cell transplant. This TCR was sampled from a male patient under 10 years old who had a stem cell transplant for chronic granulomatous disease, so the T cells may come from the graft donor. This receptor has the CDR3 CATSGEKGTGYRYEQFF. In nucleotide form, the sequence is TGTGCCACCAGTGGGGAAAAGGGGACAGGGTACAGGTATGAGCAGTTCTTC.